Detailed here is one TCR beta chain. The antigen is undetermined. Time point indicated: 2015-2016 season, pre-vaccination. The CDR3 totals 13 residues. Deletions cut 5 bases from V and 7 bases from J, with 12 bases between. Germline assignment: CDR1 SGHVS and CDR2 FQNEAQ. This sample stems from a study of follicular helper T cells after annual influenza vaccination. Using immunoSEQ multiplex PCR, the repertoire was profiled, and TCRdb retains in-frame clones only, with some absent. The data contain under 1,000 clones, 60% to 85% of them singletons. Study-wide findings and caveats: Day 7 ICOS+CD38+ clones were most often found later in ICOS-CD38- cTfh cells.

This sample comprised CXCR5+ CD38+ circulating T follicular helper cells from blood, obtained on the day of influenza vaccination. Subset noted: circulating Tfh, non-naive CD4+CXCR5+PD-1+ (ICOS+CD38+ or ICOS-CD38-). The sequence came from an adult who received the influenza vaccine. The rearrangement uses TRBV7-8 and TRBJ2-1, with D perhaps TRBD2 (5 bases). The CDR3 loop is CASSPRTVNEQFF. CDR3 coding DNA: TGTGCCAGCAGCCCGCGGACTGTAAATGAGCAGTTCTTC.